This T cell receptor (beta chain) was identified during a study of shared clonotypes between healthy human individuals. Across the whole study: CD4 naive and memory got three plates each, CD8 naive two, CD8 memory one.

Sorted subsets were amplified in replicate PCRs using around 220 ng DNA, around 30,000 T cell genomes. Profiling relied on immunoSEQ multiplex PCR, and the TCRdb table lists in-frame clones only, not all of them. Here the sample spans about 2.1 million clones, about 93% being singletons. Trimming removed 2 bases at V and 5 bases at J, with 13 bases between. CDR3 length: 14 amino acids. Germline CDR1 and CDR2: MNHEY and SVGAGI. CD45RO-negative cells were positively selected for CCR7, leaving out terminally differentiated effector memory CD45RA+ cells. The V call is TRBV6-5, the J call TRBJ2-7, with a possible D match to TRBD1 (6 bases). Source material: naive CD8+ T cells from PBMCs. This clonotype originated in a man aged 18 to 35 in good health. Some clones in this sample may be carry-over from other donors' samples. CDR3 sequence: CASSYTGPGDEQYF. CDR3 DNA: TGTGCCAGCAGTTACACGGGGCCAGGGGACGAGCAGTACTTC.